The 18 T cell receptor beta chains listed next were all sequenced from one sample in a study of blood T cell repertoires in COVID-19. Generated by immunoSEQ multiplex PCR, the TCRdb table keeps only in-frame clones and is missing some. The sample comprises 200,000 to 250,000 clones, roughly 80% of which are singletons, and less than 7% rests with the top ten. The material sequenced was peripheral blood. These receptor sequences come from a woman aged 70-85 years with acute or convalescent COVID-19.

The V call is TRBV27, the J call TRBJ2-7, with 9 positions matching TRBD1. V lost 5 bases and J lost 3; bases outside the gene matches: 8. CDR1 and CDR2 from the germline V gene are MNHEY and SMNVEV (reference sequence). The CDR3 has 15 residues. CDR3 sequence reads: CASSLQRGQGYEQYF. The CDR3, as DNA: TGTGCCAGCAGTCTCCAGAGGGGACAGGGCTACGAGCAGTACTTC.

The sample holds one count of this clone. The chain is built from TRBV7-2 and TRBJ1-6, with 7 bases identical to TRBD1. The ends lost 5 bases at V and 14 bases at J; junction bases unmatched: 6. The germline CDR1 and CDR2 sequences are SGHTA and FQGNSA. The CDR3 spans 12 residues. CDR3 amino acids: CASSLNQGALHF. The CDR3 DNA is TGTGCCAGCAGCCTTAATCAGGGGGCCCTCCACTTT.

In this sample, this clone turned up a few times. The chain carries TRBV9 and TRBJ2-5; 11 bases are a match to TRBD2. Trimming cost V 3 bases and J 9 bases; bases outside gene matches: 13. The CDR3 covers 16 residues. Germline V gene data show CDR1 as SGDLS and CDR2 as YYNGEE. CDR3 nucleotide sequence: TGTGCCAGCAGCGGACCTAGCGGGAGGCCCAGAGGGGCCCAGTACTTC. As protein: CASSGPSGRPRGAQYF.

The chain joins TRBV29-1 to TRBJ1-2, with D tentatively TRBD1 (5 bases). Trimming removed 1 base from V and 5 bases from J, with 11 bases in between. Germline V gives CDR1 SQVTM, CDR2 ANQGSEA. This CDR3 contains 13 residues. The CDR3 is CSVEVGGGYGYTF. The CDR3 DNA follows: TGCAGCGTTGAAGTCGGGGGTGGGTATGGCTACACCTTC.

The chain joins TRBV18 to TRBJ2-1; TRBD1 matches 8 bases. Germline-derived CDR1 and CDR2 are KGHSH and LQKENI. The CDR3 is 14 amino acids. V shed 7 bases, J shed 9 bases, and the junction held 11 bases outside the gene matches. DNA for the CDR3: TGTGCCAGCTTCCTCGGACAGGGAAATGCTGAGCAGTTCTTC. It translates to CASFLGQGNAEQFF.

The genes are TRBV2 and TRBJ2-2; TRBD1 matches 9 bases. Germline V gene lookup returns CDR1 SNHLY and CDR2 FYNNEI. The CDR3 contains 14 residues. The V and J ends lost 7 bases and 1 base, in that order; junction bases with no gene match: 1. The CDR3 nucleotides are TGTGCCAGCAAGGGACAGGGGAACACCGGGGAGCTGTTTTTT. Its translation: CASKGQGNTGELFF.

The CDR3 nucleotides are TGTGCCAGCAGCCCCGGGGGGGGCCGGGCCAAAAACATTCAGTACTTC. Residues: CASSPGGGRAKNIQYF. The chain recombines TRBV27 with TRBJ2-4; 8 bases match TRBD2. The CDR3 is 16 amino acids. V shed 6 bases, J shed 1 base, and the junction held 8 bases outside the gene matches. Germline V gives CDR1 MNHEY, CDR2 SMNVEV (reference sequence).

The CDR3 bases are TGTGCCAGCATGACTAGCGGGAGTACCAGTGGGCCCGGGGAGCTGTTTTTT. It specifies CASMTSGSTSGPGELFF. This sequence joins TRBV2 and TRBJ2-2, with 12 bases that match TRBD2. V shed 7 bases and J 6 bases; nucleotides not matched to a gene: 12. The CDR3 consists of 17 residues. The V gene's germline CDR1 is SNHLY and CDR2 FYNNEI.

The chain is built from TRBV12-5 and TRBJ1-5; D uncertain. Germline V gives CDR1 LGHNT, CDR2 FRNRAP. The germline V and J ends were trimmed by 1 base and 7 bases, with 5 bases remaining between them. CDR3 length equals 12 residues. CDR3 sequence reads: CASGLAGQPQHF. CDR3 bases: TGTGCTAGTGGTTTGGCAGGACAGCCCCAGCATTTT.

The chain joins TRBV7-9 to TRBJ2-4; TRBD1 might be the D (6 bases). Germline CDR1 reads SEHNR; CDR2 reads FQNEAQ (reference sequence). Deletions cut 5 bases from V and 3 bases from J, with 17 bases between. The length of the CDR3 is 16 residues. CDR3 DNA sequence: TGTGCCAGCAGCCCACCGACAGGAAGGGGCAAAAACATTCAGTACTTC. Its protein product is CASSPPTGRGKNIQYF.

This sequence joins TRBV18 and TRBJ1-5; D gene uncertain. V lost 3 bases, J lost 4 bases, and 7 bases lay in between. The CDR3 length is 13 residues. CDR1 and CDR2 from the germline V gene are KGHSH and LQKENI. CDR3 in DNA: TGTGCCAGCTCACCGAGTCTTAATCAGCCCCAGCATTTT. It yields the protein CASSPSLNQPQHF.

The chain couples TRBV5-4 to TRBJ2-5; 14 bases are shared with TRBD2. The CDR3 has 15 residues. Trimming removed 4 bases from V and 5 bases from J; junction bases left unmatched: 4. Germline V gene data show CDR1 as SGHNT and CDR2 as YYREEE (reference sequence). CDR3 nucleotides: TGTGCCAGCAGCGAGACTAGCGGGAGGGATGAGACCCAGTACTTC. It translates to CASSETSGRDETQYF.

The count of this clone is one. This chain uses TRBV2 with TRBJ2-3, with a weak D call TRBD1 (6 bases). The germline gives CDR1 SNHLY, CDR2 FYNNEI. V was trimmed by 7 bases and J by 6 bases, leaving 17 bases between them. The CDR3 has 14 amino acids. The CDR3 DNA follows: TGTGCCAGCACCCCGACAGGCCTCACGGATACGCAGTATTTT. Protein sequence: CASTPTGLTDTQYF.

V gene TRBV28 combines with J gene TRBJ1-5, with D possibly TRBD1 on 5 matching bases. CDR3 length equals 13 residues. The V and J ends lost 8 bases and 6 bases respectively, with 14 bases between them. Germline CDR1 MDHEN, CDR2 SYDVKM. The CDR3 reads CASLPGPGQPQHF. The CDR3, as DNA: TGTGCCAGCCTTCCAGGGCCAGGTCAGCCCCAGCATTTT.

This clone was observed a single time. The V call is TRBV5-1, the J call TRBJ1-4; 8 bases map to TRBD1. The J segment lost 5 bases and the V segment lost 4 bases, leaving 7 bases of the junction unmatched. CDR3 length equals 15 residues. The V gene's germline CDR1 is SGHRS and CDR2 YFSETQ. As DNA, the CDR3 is TGCGCCAGCAGCCTTGGACAGGGAAGGAATGAAAAACTGTTTTTT. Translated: CASSLGQGRNEKLFF.

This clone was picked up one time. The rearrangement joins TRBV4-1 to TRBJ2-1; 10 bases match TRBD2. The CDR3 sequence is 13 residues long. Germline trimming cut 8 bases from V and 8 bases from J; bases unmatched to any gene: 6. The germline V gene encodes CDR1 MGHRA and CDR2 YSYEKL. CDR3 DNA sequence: TGCGCCAGCGGAGCGGGAGGGCCGGATGAGCAGTTCTTC. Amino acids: CASGAGGPDEQFF.

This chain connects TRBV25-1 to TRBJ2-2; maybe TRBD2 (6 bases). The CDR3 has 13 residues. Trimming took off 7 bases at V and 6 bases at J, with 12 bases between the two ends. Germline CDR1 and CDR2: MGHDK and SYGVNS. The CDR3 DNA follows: TGTGCCAGCATCCCTCCGGGGGCCGGGGAGCTGTTTTTT. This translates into CASIPPGAGELFF.

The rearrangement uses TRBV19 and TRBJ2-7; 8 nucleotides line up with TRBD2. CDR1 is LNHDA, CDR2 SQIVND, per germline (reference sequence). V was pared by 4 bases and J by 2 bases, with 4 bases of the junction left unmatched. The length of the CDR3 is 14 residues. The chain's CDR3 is CASSSTSGPYEQYF. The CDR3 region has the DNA TGTGCCAGTAGTAGTACTAGCGGACCCTACGAGCAGTACTTC.